This TCR beta chain was retrieved from a study of blood T cell repertoires in COVID-19. TCRdb keeps only in-frame clones here, not all; method: immunoSEQ multiplex PCR. The sample records fewer than 700,000 clones, 85% to 90% being singletons. There are 18 residues in the CDR3. Germline CDR1 reads LNHDA; CDR2 reads SQIVND (reference sequence). The germline V and J ends were trimmed by 9 bases and 2 bases, with 26 bases remaining between them. The chain joins TRBV19 to TRBJ2-4; maybe TRBD2 (5 bases). The sample was peripheral blood. The TCR was taken from a woman in her forties or fifties with COVID-19, enrolled during active disease. CDR3 sequence (DNA): TGTGCCAGCCCGTCCGGGTGGGCCGGGGTAATGTCCAAAAACATTCAGTACTTC. This sequence encodes CASPSGWAGVMSKNIQYF. The full variable domain, rest sourced from reference TRBV19 and TRBJ2-4, is DGGITQSPKYLFRKEGQNVTLSCEQNLNHDAMYWYRQDPGQGLRLIYYSQIVNDFQKGDIAEGYSVSREKKESFPLTVTSAQKNPTAFYLCASPSGWAGVMSKNIQYFGAGTRLSVL.